Described below is a single T cell receptor beta chain sequence and its context. The antigen remains unidentified. Triplicate sorts, 300,000 cells apiece, were made for each CD8+ T cell subset. All TRB cDNA libraries came from 5' RACE performed with UMI labels. Using the 5' RACE reads, TCRdb records one entry per CDR3 protein without DNA. The table for this sample gives 100,000 to 150,000 distinct CDR3 sequences. These data belong to a study of CXCR3-negative and CXCR3-positive naive CD8 T cells. Study findings and constraints: Whereas both naive subsets had comparably high diversity, memory CD8+ cells had much lower diversity. More hydrophobic TRB CDR3s were found in CXCR3-positive naive cells than in CXCR3-negative naive cells.

The source of this sequence is a human donor in good health. Some clones in this sample may be carry-over from other donors' samples. Sequencing used naive CXCR3- CD8+ T cells from blood. The subset here: CD45RO-CCR7+CD27+CD95- naive CD8+ T cells lacking CXCR3 (TNR3-).

CDR3 protein: CASSQYRQGIYEQYF. The gene calls are TRBV7-3 and TRBJ2-7; TCRdb's D call, TRBD1, is unchecked because there is no DNA. The CDR3 contains 15 residues. Looked up from germline, CDR1 is SGHTA and CDR2 is FQGTGA.